This T cell receptor beta chain was retrieved from a study of beta chain features in type 1 diabetes. TCRB transcripts that were expressed got sequenced, as all of the isolated RNA had been reverse transcribed. Clones were read by immunoSEQ multiplex PCR, and TCRdb kept only the in-frame ones, dropping some. Among about 150,000 clones listed, 9.2% were seen once. This clone was detected a few times. The CDR3 is made up of 14 amino acids. The junction had 1 base not matched to a gene; V was cut back by 5 bases and J by 5 bases. The germline V gene has CDR1 MNHNS and CDR2 SASEGT. Sorted CD4+ subsets: naive, central memory, regulatory, stem cell-like memory (CD45RO/CCR7/CD25/CD127/CD95/CD27 panel).

V and J are TRBV6-1 and TRBJ2-1, with 12 bases identical to TRBD2. The specimen sequenced was central memory CD4+ T cells from blood. This clonotype originated in a man between 18 and 35 years old in good health. CDR3 sequence (DNA): TGTGCCAGCAGTCGACTAGCGGGGGACAATGAGCAGTTCTTC. Residues: CASSRLAGDNEQFF.